The sequence of this TCR beta chain was determined in a study of T cell repertoires in cytomegalovirus infection. Study-wide context: The public TCR beta signatures pointed to both CMV infection and matching HLA type.

The CDR3 loop spans 18 amino acids. Germline-derived CDR1 and CDR2 are MNHNS and SASEGT. Trimming shortened V by 8 bases and J by 3 bases, and 29 bases separated the two germline ends. TCRdb processed the reads anew with MiXCR; each CDR3 protein has one entry. Here the sample spans roughly 310,000 distinct CDR3 sequences, roughly 16% being singletons. This clonotype appeared many times. What it binds is not known. Study-level points and caveats: Summed public TCR beta family frequency identified CMV carriers bearing the relevant HLA.

The genes are TRBV6-1 and TRBJ2-7, with D perhaps matching TRBD2 (6 bases). The sequence came from a human donor in good health (CMV status not recorded). Some clones in this sample may be carry-over from other donors' samples. Specimen: PBMCs. This CDR3 reads CASPPWVAADMLNYEQYF. In DNA, the CDR3 is TGTGCCAGCCCTCCGTGGGTAGCGGCCGACATGCTGAACTACGAGCAGTACTTC.